This TCR beta chain was captured by sequencing in a study of blood T cell repertoires in COVID-19. In the study overall: Acute and convalescent COVID-19 samples came from the United States, Italy and Spain.

Original handling: Nucleated cell number was recorded as an estimate derived from reference gene primer amplification. Assay used: immunoSEQ multiplex PCR; TCRdb lists only in-frame clones, some missing. V, J and clone size are taken as reported in that table, and D and trimming were inferred from the DNA itself. Altogether tens of thousands of clones are present, approximately 71% being singletons, with the ten largest covering roughly 2.4%. V shed 5 bases and J 2 bases; nucleotides not matched to a gene: 7. The CDR3 spans 15 residues. CDR1 is SGHTA and CDR2 is FQGNSA in the germline V gene. The sample taken for sequencing was peripheral blood. The V gene is TRBV7-2, the J gene TRBJ2-3; the match to TRBD2 covers 7 bases. This clonotype originated in a man between 65 and 79 years old with COVID-19, enrolled during active disease. CDR3 loop: CASSLRAGNTDTQYF. The DNA of the CDR3 is TGTGCCAGCAGCCTTCGAGCGGGGAACACAGATACGCAGTATTTT. Supplemented by reference TRBV7-2 and TRBJ2-3, the full variable domain reads GAGVSQSPSNKVTEKGKDVELRCDPISGHTALYWYRQSLGQGLEFLIYFQGNSAPDKSGLPSDRFSAERTGGSVSTLTIQRTQQEDSAVYLCASSLRAGNTDTQYFGPGTRLTVL.